This TCR beta chain was sequenced for a study of T cell clusters in autoimmune cytopenias. Study context: Healthy donor controls had a mean age of about 57 years and median age of roughly 64 years.

Study-level points and caveats: Comparing secondary cytopenia with chronic lymphocytic leukemia showed no cluster-lack signature, apparently masked by lymphoma repertoire.

By frequency, this clonotype registers medium-sized. The antigen is not known. TRB was amplified from about 270 ng of peripheral blood genomic DNA per sample. One tube held mixed TRB-A and TRB-B primer pools for touch-down PCR. TCRdb re-called the multiplex PCR reads and shows each CDR3 protein once, DNA omitted. The specimen's table records roughly 4,200 distinct CDR3 sequences. The same sample was also used in a study of T cell repertoires in aging, cancer and after chemotherapy.

This TCR was sampled from a human donor in good health. The sample taken for sequencing was peripheral blood.

CDR3 region: CATSDSLAGDVGEQFF. The chain uses TRBV24-1 and TRBJ2-1; TCRdb returns TRBD2, unconfirmable since there is no DNA. Germline V CDR1 and CDR2: KGHDR, SFDVKD. The CDR3 has 16 amino acids.